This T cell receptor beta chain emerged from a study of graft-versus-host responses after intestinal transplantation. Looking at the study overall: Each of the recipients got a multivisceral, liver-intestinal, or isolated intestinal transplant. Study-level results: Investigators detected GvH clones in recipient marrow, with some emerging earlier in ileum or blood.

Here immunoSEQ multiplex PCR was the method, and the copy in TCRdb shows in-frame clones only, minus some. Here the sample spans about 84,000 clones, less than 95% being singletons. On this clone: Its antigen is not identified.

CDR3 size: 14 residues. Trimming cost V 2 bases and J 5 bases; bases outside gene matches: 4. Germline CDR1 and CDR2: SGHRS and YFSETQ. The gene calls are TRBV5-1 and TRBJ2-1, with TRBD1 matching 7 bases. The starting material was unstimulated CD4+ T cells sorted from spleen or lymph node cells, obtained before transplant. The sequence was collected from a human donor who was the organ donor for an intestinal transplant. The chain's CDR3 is CASSFRDSHNEQFF. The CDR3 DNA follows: TGCGCCAGCAGCTTCCGGGACAGCCACAATGAGCAGTTCTTC.